These T cell receptor beta chains were read from a single sample in a study of shared T cell receptors in the human thymus. Sequencing was performed with immunoSEQ multiplex PCR; in TCRdb, only in-frame clones are kept and a portion is missing. The sample yields hundreds of thousands of clones, about four fifths seen once. The data were also submitted as part of a second study, on human thymus T cells.

Sequencing was done on a sample of thymocytes. Receptors were obtained from a boy in the first two years of life with a congenital heart defect. The CDR3 runs from the conserved cysteine through the conserved F or W. A D gene is named only where the DNA matches it firmly.

V | D | CDR3
TRBV5-1 | TRBD1 | CASNPGTEVTDTQYF
TRBV15 | - | CATGAGAADNEKLFF
TRBV18 | - | CASSPSDPYEQYF
TRBV19 | - | CASSVGRRTGELFF
TRBV11-3 | - | CASSFSSAGSVLGDEQFF
TRBV7-2 | TRBD2 | CASSLNTASGNTDTQYF
TRBV27 | TRBD2 | CASSLGAGGFYNEQFF
TRBV27 | TRBD1 | CASSSRDRGLGRYIQYF
TRBV4-3 | - | CASSQDRADSWRGREQYF
TRBV25-1 | TRBD1 | CASRRPGTGSKGYTF
TRBV9 | TRBD1 | CASSPGTASTGELFF
TRBV2 | - | CASSTRSPQGHEQYF